Presented here are 23 T cell receptor beta chains from one specimen sequenced in a study of beta chain features in type 1 diabetes. What was sequenced were expressed TCRB transcripts, since all of the isolated RNA had been reverse transcribed. The protocol was immunoSEQ multiplex PCR, while the TCRdb copy is restricted to in-frame clones and leaves out a portion. Counted here are about 210,000 clones, roughly a tenth occurring once; the ten biggest clones make up approximately 1.4%. The specimen sequenced was central memory CD4+ T cells from blood. The receptor set was obtained from a man between 18 and 35 years old in good health.

A few counts support this clone. The chain recombines TRBV7-3 with TRBJ1-2; 8 bases are a match to TRBD1. CDR1 is SGHTA, CDR2 FQGTGA, per germline. J was trimmed by 5 bases and V by 5 bases; bases with no gene match: 7. The CDR3 consists of 14 residues. Here the CDR3 DNA reads TGTGCCAGCAGCCCACGACAGGGGAGGTATGGCTACACCTTC. Its translation is CASSPRQGRYGYTF. Drawing the rest from reference TRBV7-3 and TRBJ1-2, the complete variable domain is GAGVSQTPSNKVTEKGKYVELRCDPISGHTALYWYRQSLGQGPEFLIYFQGTGAADDSGLPNDRFFAVRPEGSVSTLKIQRTERGDSAVYLCASSPRQGRYGYTFGSGTRLTVV.

The chain joins TRBV28 to TRBJ1-2, with TRBD1 as a possible D gene (5 bases). The CDR3 length is 13 residues. V lost 6 bases and J 2 bases, leaving 10 bases between the germline ends. Germline values: CDR1 MDHEN, CDR2 SYDVKM. CDR3 sequence reads: CASSPGRNYGYTF. As DNA, the CDR3 is TGTGCCAGCAGCCCGGGACGGAACTATGGCTACACCTTC.

J is TRBJ2-4 and V is TRBV7-2, with 8 bases fitting TRBD2. This CDR3 is 17 amino acids long. CDR1 is SGHTA, CDR2 FQGNSA, per germline. After removal of 5 bases from V and 4 bases from J, the junction contained 13 bases not matched to a gene. CDR3 in DNA: TGTGCCAGCAGCCCCCCTACGAGGCGGGAGGCAAAAAACATTCAGTACTTC. Translation gives CASSPPTRREAKNIQYF.

The chain is built from TRBV6-5 and TRBJ2-1; D is unresolved. Germline lookup yields CDR1 MNHEY and CDR2 SVGAGI. V was shortened by 0 bases and J by 6 bases, with 9 bases between the two germline ends. This CDR3 has 14 residues. The chain's CDR3 is CASSYSGRVNEQFF. The CDR3 coding sequence is TGTGCCAGCAGTTACTCGGGAAGGGTCAATGAGCAGTTCTTC.

This clone turned up a few times. J is TRBJ2-4 and V is TRBV19, with D tentatively TRBD1 (6 bases). Trimming pared 6 bases from V and 3 bases from J, leaving 6 bases between. Germline assignment: CDR1 LNHDA and CDR2 SQIVND (reference sequence). This CDR3 comprises 12 residues. CDR3 in amino acids: CASRDSKNIQYF. CDR3 nucleotides: TGTGCCAGTAGGGACAGCAAAAACATTCAGTACTTC.

To note about this clone: An end of the junction does not agree with germline; a read error may underlie this. Within the sample, other DNA sequences also encode this same CDR3. The CDR3 loop reads CSARAGQSSYEQYF. The CDR3, as DNA: TGCAGCGCCCGAGCGGGACAGAGCTCCTATGAGCAGTACTTC. The J gene is TRBJ2-7, the V gene TRBV29-1; D is possibly TRBD1 or TRBD2 (7 bases each). The germline V gene has CDR1 SQVTM and CDR2 ANQGSEA. CDR3 size: 14 residues.

This clone was detected only a few times. This rearrangement joins TRBV29-1 to TRBJ2-3; 11 bases match TRBD2. V was clipped by 1 base and J by 2 bases; unmatched bases: 2. In germline, CDR1 is SQVTM, CDR2 ANQGSEA. The CDR3 loop spans 15 amino acids. CDR3 sequence reads: CSVEGLAGNTDTQYF. The DNA for the CDR3 is TGCAGCGTTGAAGGACTAGCGGGGAACACAGATACGCAGTATTTT.

This sequence joins TRBV10-3 and TRBJ1-1, with D possibly matching TRBD1 (5 bases). V lost 4 bases and J lost 0, with 12 bases in between. The V gene's germline CDR1 is ENHRY and CDR2 SYGVKD. There are 15 residues in the CDR3. The CDR3: CAISGQGSMNTEAFF. The DNA of the CDR3 is TGTGCCATCAGTGGTCAGGGATCAATGAACACTGAAGCTTTCTTT.

This clone was found a few times. V gene TRBV7-2 combines with J gene TRBJ2-3, with D possibly matching TRBD1 (5 bases). V lost 3 bases and J 0 bases, leaving 7 bases between the germline ends. The CDR3 consists of 14 residues. The germline gives CDR1 SGHTA, CDR2 FQGNSA. The chain's CDR3 is CASSFTGSTDTQYF. The CDR3 nucleotides read TGTGCCAGCAGCTTTACAGGTAGCACAGATACGCAGTATTTT.

V usage is TRBV2 and J usage is TRBJ2-7; 11 positions match TRBD2. Trimming cost V 6 bases and J 9 bases; bases outside gene matches: 10. The CDR3 spans 14 residues. Germline V lookup: CDR1 SNHLY, CDR2 FYNNEI. The CDR3 nucleotides are TGTGCCAGCAGATCCTTAACTAGCGGGAGCCGGCAGTACTTC. This sequence encodes CASRSLTSGSRQYF.

This clone was detected a few times. The chain carries TRBV28 and TRBJ2-7; D is undetermined. This CDR3 contains 14 residues. Germline V gives CDR1 MDHEN, CDR2 SYDVKM. Trimming stripped 6 bases from V and 1 base from J, with 13 bases between. DNA of the CDR3: TGTGCCAGCAGGAGTTCTGAGAAATCCTACGAGCAGTACTTC. The encoded protein is CASRSSEKSYEQYF.

The table lists this clone with a few counts. The rearrangement links TRBV2 to TRBJ1-1; no clear D gene. CDR3 size: 13 residues. The germline gives CDR1 SNHLY, CDR2 FYNNEI. Between the trimmed V and J ends, which lost 6 bases and 1 base, there was a span of 9 bases. DNA of the CDR3: TGTGCCAGCAGGGGATCGCCGAACACTGAAGCTTTCTTT. Amino acid sequence: CASRGSPNTEAFF.

This chain links TRBV5-6 with TRBJ1-2, with D perhaps TRBD1 (5 bases). Trimming left V 5 bases short and J 2 bases short, with 16 bases between. The germline gives CDR1 SGHDT, CDR2 YYEEEE. This CDR3 has 15 amino acids. CDR3 sequence: CASRPTGRINYGYTF. CDR3 bases: TGTGCCAGCAGGCCTACGGGACGGATAAACTATGGCTACACCTTC.

The chain uses TRBV6-1 and TRBJ2-7, with 8 nucleotides matching TRBD2. V was pared by 0 bases and J by 5 bases, with 9 bases of the junction left unmatched. Germline CDR1 is MNHNS and CDR2 is SASEGT. There are 16 residues in the CDR3. The CDR3 spells CASSEAWGGRSNEQYF. The CDR3 DNA reads TGTGCCAGCAGTGAAGCTTGGGGCGGGAGGAGTAACGAGCAGTACTTC.

This clone was found a few times. The chain carries TRBV6-5 and TRBJ2-3; 8 bases map to TRBD1. Germline V CDR1 and CDR2: MNHEY, SVGAGI. The CDR3 sequence is 14 residues long. V was clipped by 5 bases and J by 6 bases; unmatched bases: 7. For the CDR3, the DNA is TGTGCCAGCAGTGAATCGGGACAGGCGGATACGCAGTATTTT. Translation: CASSESGQADTQYF.

V usage is TRBV2 and J usage is TRBJ2-2; perhaps TRBD1 as D (6 bases). CDR3 length: 13 amino acids. Germline CDR1 and CDR2: SNHLY and FYNNEI. V dropped 4 bases and J dropped 6 bases, with 9 bases sitting between them. Written as DNA, the CDR3 is TGTGCCAGCAGTGGGGACACCTCCGGGGAGCTGTTTTTT. Translation: CASSGDTSGELFF.

This clone has just a few counts. The chain couples TRBV9 to TRBJ1-1; TRBD1 aligns across 8 bases. The length of the CDR3 is 15 residues. CDR1 is SGDLS and CDR2 is YYNGEE in the germline V gene. Trimming removed 3 bases from V and 5 bases from J; junction bases left unmatched: 9. The CDR3, as DNA: TGTGCCAGCAGCGCCCTGACAGGGGTCGGGACTGAAGCTTTCTTT. Its protein product is CASSALTGVGTEAFF.

This chain links TRBV11-1 with TRBJ2-5; the match to TRBD2 covers 8 bases. V was clipped by 2 bases and J by 4 bases; unmatched bases: 3. The CDR3 consists of 14 residues. Per the germline V gene, CDR1 is SGHAT and CDR2 is FQDESV (reference sequence). The CDR3 loop is CASSLNAGGETQYF. Here the CDR3 DNA reads TGTGCCAGCAGCTTAAACGCGGGGGGAGAGACCCAGTACTTC.

This sequence joins TRBV2 and TRBJ1-4; unclear D gene. Germline values: CDR1 SNHLY, CDR2 FYNNEI. The V end was cut by 4 bases, the J end by 5 bases, with 11 bases between. The CDR3 is 14 residues long. The CDR3 region has the DNA TGTGCCAGCAGTGTACTTGTACCGAATGAAAAACTGTTTTTT. Its protein is CASSVLVPNEKLFF.

There are a few counts of this clone. J is TRBJ2-1 and V is TRBV29-1; 8 bases fit TRBD1. The CDR3 runs 14 residues. Trimming cost V 3 bases and J 8 bases; bases outside gene matches: 9. The germline V gene has CDR1 SQVTM and CDR2 ANQGSEA. The CDR3 is CSVEDRVLFHEQFF. CDR3 nucleotide sequence: TGCAGCGTTGAGGACAGGGTACTCTTTCATGAGCAGTTCTTC.

The chain recombines TRBV7-9 with TRBJ2-7, with 7 bases identical to TRBD1. Germline CDR1 is SEHNR and CDR2 is FQNEAQ (reference sequence). The CDR3 is made up of 15 amino acids. With 7 bases clipped from V and 1 base from J, the junction kept 10 bases outside the gene matches. The CDR3 spells CASIAAGTVSYEQYF. The DNA of the CDR3 is TGTGCCAGCATCGCCGCCGGGACAGTATCCTACGAGCAGTACTTC.

CDR3 sequence: CASSVAVAGVPETQYF. The CDR3 region has the DNA TGTGCCAGCAGCGTAGCGGTAGCGGGAGTACCAGAGACCCAGTACTTC. The chain joins TRBV9 to TRBJ2-5, with 9 nucleotides matching TRBD2. CDR1 and CDR2 (germline): SGDLS, YYNGEE. The junction had 7 bases not matched to a gene; V was cut back by 0 bases and J by 4 bases. CDR3 length: 16 amino acids.

This clone was seen repeatedly, ten times or more. The chain joins TRBV2 to TRBJ2-1, with D perhaps matching TRBD2 (6 bases). Trimming cost V 7 bases and J 14 bases, with 18 bases left between them. The CDR3 is 12 residues long. Germline CDR1 is SNHLY and CDR2 is FYNNEI. The CDR3 loop reads CASTSSAGYEFF. The CDR3 DNA follows: TGTGCCAGCACCTCGTCCGCGGGATACGAGTTCTTC.